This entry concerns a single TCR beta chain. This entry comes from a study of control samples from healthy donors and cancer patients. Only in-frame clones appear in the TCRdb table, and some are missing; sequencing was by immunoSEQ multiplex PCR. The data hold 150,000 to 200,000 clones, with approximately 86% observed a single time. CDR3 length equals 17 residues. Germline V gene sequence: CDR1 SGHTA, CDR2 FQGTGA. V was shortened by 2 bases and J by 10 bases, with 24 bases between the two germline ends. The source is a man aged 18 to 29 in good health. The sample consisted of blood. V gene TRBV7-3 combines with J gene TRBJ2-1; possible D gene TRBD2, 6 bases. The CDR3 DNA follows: TGTGCCAGCAGCTTATATCCCTACTCCGGATCCGGAGGGGAGCAGTTCTTC. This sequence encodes CASSLYPYSGSGGEQFF.